This T cell receptor (beta chain) was sequenced for a study of neoadjuvant nivolumab and ipilimumab in lung cancer. Broader study findings: Compared with tumor-adjacent uninvolved lung, resected tumors showed greater richness and clonality. Resected-tumor TCR richness correlated positively with pretherapy blood richness.

In regard to this clone: Its antigen is undetermined.

Method: immunoSEQ multiplex PCR; TCRdb's copy keeps in-frame clones and lacks some. The sample lists some 37,000 clones, roughly 89% occurring once. From germline, CDR1 is MNHEY and CDR2 SMNVEV (reference sequence). V trimming: 5 bases; J trimming: 2 bases; junction bases outside the gene matches: 8. This CDR3 has 15 amino acids. The TCR originated in an adult with non-small cell lung cancer. V gene TRBV27 combines with J gene TRBJ2-7; 8 positions agree with TRBD2. Sequenced material: peripheral blood, taken before neoadjuvant nivolumab, alone or with ipilimumab. CDR3 in amino acids: CASSTSSAGAYEQYF. CDR3 nucleotide sequence: TGTGCCAGCAGTACCTCCTCAGCGGGAGCCTACGAGCAGTACTTC.